A selection of T cell receptor beta chains follows, all from one sample in a study of liver allograft versus peripheral blood T cells. TCRdb re-derived calls from the reads in MiXCR, one entry per CDR3 protein. The table has approximately 15,000 distinct CDR3 sequences, 22% seen once. The receptors originated from a human patient who had a liver transplant. Part of the T cells may come from the graft donor. The conserved cysteine and the conserved F or W are not part of the CDR3 here. Some rows have no size entry. The others give once, few or many, or a class for an expanded clone.

abundance	v_gene	j_gene	CDR3aa
medium-sized	TRBV15	TRBJ1-4	ATSREGIGANEKLF
few	TRBV18	TRBJ1-6	ASSPQQVKPIQHSPLH
many	TRBV10-3	TRBJ1-6	AIRTERYNSPLH
.	TRBV9	TRBJ1-4	ASNQQGANEKLF
few	TRBV5-6	TRBJ1-6	ASSLGLGQGTFIGPPLH
.	TRBV7-9	TRBJ2-1	ASSEGQGAFYEQF
few	TRBV6-5	TRBJ1-3	ASSYSSASGNTIY
.	TRBV20-1	TRBJ1-1	SANPGQLDFTEAF
.	TRBV29-1	TRBJ1-1	SASVGSDTEAF
.	TRBV10-3	TRBJ2-1	AISEGRKTGSYNEQF
.	TRBV27	TRBJ1-5	ASSPLGQGERPQH
few	TRBV15	TRBJ2-7	ATSKYRAEQY
.	TRBV5-4	TRBJ2-4	ASSGGPQNKNIQY
.	TRBV7-2	TRBJ1-5	ASSLATSNQPQH
few	TRBV13	TRBJ2-3	ASRLAGPLDTQY
few	TRBV7-2	TRBJ2-7	ASSKDRDRGEQY
many	TRBV12-3/TRBV12-4	TRBJ1-1	ASSLGGVNTEAF
few	TRBV5-4	TRBJ1-2	ASSLGIFGYT
many	TRBV6-6	TRBJ2-3	ASRPGQGPDTQY
medium-sized	TRBV10-3	TRBJ1-4	AISESMSPNEKLF